These 28 T cell receptor beta chains were sequenced from one sample in a study of blood T cell repertoires in COVID-19. Using immunoSEQ multiplex PCR, the repertoire was profiled, and TCRdb retains in-frame clones only, with some absent. The sample carries 350,000 to 450,000 clones, 75% to 90% recorded once. The sequencing input was peripheral blood. Receptors were obtained from a woman aged 18-35 years with acute or convalescent COVID-19.

The gene calls are TRBV18 and TRBJ1-4, with D maybe TRBD1 (5 bases). Germline values: CDR1 KGHSH, CDR2 LQKENI. The CDR3 runs to 14 residues. Trimming left V 6 bases short and J 8 bases short, with 16 bases between. CDR3 coding DNA: TGTGCCAGCTCCCTCCAGGGCGTGGGCGAAAAACTGTTTTTT. The encoded protein is CASSLQGVGEKLFF.

The CDR3 loop reads CASSLWALNGDTGELFF. The CDR3 nucleotides are TGTGCCAGCAGTTTATGGGCCCTTAACGGCGACACCGGGGAGCTGTTTTTT. The chain is built from TRBV27 and TRBJ2-2; D unresolved. Germline V CDR1 and CDR2: MNHEY, SMNVEV (reference sequence). This CDR3 is 17 amino acids long. V was trimmed by 1 base and J by 3 bases, leaving 15 bases between them.

The chain uses TRBV5-8 and TRBJ2-5; TRBD2 is a possible D gene (5 bases). This CDR3 region has 13 residues. The germline CDR1 and CDR2 sequences are SGHTS and YDEGEE. The V gene lost 4 bases and the J gene lost 7 bases, with 14 bases spanning the gap. The CDR3 loop reads CASSRLVRGTQYF. The CDR3 bases are TGTGCCAGCAGCCGACTGGTCCGGGGGACCCAGTACTTC.

Concerning this clone: Distinct nucleotide sequences in the sample also encode this CDR3. The chain is built from TRBV5-1 and TRBJ2-7; 7 bases agree with TRBD1. Losses at the gene ends were 4 bases for V and 5 bases for J; bases not matched to a gene: 3. CDR3 length equals 12 residues. Per germline, CDR1 SGHRS and CDR2 YFSETQ. The chain's CDR3 is CASSGTGDEQYF. CDR3 nucleotide sequence: TGCGCCAGCAGCGGTACAGGGGACGAGCAGTACTTC.

The chain employs TRBV7-9 and TRBJ1-6, with 9 positions matching TRBD1. V lost 3 bases, J lost 6 bases, and 3 bases stayed unmatched. The CDR3 contains 15 residues. CDR1 and CDR2 (germline): SEHNR, FQNEAQ (reference sequence). The CDR3 DNA sequence: TGTGCCAGCAGCTTCGGACAGGGGTTTAATTCACCCCTCCACTTT. Amino acid sequence: CASSFGQGFNSPLHF.

The gene calls are TRBV29-1 and TRBJ1-2; tentative D call: TRBD1 (5 bases). V shed 4 bases and J shed 2 bases, with 8 bases lying between them. CDR1 is SQVTM, CDR2 ANQGSEA, per germline. The CDR3 totals 12 residues. CDR3 bases: TGCAGCGTTGTAAAGGGGAACTATGGCTACACCTTC. This gives the protein CSVVKGNYGYTF.

DNA of the CDR3: TGTGCCAGCTCAGGCAGGGGCGAGGGCTACACCTTC. Its protein product is CASSGRGEGYTF. The chain couples TRBV6-5 to TRBJ1-2, with D perhaps TRBD1 (6 bases). V was cut by 8 bases and J by 8 bases, with 15 bases left in between. The germline V gene has CDR1 MNHEY and CDR2 SVGAGI. This CDR3 contains 12 residues.

This clone was counted a few times. This chain joins TRBV6-5 and TRBJ1-1; 8 positions agree with TRBD1. V gave up 7 bases and J gave up 1 base; unmatched junction bases: 5. This CDR3 comprises 14 residues. The V gene's germline CDR1 is MNHEY and CDR2 SVGAGI. DNA for the CDR3: TGTGCCAGCACCAGGGACAGGACGAACACTGAAGCTTTCTTT. This encodes CASTRDRTNTEAFF.

The V and J genes are TRBV6-6 and TRBJ2-5; 8 bases are a match to TRBD1. This CDR3 contains 15 residues. Germline values: CDR1 MNHNY, CDR2 SVGAGI (reference sequence). The trim removed 7 bases at V and 1 base at J, leaving 8 bases unmatched. CDR3 DNA: TGTGCCAGCATGAGACAGGGGTATTCCCAAGAGACCCAGTACTTC. This encodes CASMRQGYSQETQYF.

This clone was recorded once. The V and J genes are TRBV11-2 and TRBJ2-1, with 11 bases that match TRBD2. The length of the CDR3 is 16 residues. Unmatched junction bases numbered 7, after V lost 5 bases and J lost 4 bases. Germline values: CDR1 SGHAT, CDR2 FQNNGV. The CDR3 spells CASSKTGLAAYNEQFF. The CDR3 region has the DNA TGTGCCAGCAGCAAAACGGGACTAGCGGCATACAATGAGCAGTTCTTC.

The rearrangement uses TRBV10-2 and TRBJ1-5; TRBD1 aligns across 9 bases. Germline V gene data show CDR1 as WSHSY and CDR2 as SAAADI. V was clipped by 6 bases and J by 0 bases; unmatched bases: 6. CDR3 length equals 16 residues. This CDR3 is CASRGDRVGSNQPQHF. CDR3 coding DNA: TGCGCCAGCAGGGGGGACAGGGTTGGTAGCAATCAGCCCCAGCATTTT.

With regard to this clone: This sample includes further DNA sequences coding for the same CDR3. This chain joins TRBV5-1 and TRBJ1-1, with TRBD1 matching over 7 bases. V shed 0 bases and J 5 bases; nucleotides not matched to a gene: 1. The length of the CDR3 is 13 residues. Per germline, CDR1 SGHRS and CDR2 YFSETQ. The DNA for the CDR3 is TGCGCCAGCAGCTTGGACAGGGGAACTGAAGCTTTCTTT. Amino acid sequence: CASSLDRGTEAFF.

The CDR3 bases are TGTGCCAGCAGCCCCACTAGTTACAATGAGCAGTTCTTC. Translating it yields CASSPTSYNEQFF. The chain combines TRBV7-3 with TRBJ2-1, with D tentatively TRBD2 (5 bases). V lost 5 bases and J lost 4, with 9 bases in between. Germline V gene sequence: CDR1 SGHTA, CDR2 FQGTGA. This CDR3 is 13 amino acids long.

V and J are TRBV30 and TRBJ1-3; D is ambiguous. Germline V gene lookup returns CDR1 GTSNPN and CDR2 SVGIG (reference sequence). The V end was cut by 5 bases, the J end by 2 bases, with 19 bases between. CDR3 length: 16 residues. The DNA of the CDR3 is TGTGCCTGGTGTAGGAGAAATGATAAGGCTGGAAACACCATATATTTT. Translation gives CAWCRRNDKAGNTIYF.

The rearrangement joins TRBV4-2 to TRBJ2-1; the match to TRBD2 covers 10 bases. Trimming took 6 bases from V and 9 from J; bases not matched to a gene: 11. The CDR3 is 15 residues long. The germline V gene has CDR1 LGHNA and CDR2 YNFKEQ. This CDR3 is CASRYDASGSGEQFF. DNA for the CDR3: TGTGCCAGCAGGTATGACGCTAGCGGGAGCGGTGAGCAGTTCTTC.

This chain links TRBV14 with TRBJ2-1; 8 positions agree with TRBD2. Germline lookup yields CDR1 SGHDN and CDR2 FVKESK. V shed 3 bases, J shed 2 bases, and the junction held 9 bases outside the gene matches. The CDR3 is made up of 17 amino acids. In nucleotides, the CDR3 is TGTGCCAGCAGCCACGGGGCGGGAGGCCACACCTACAATGAGCAGTTCTTC. Amino acid sequence: CASSHGAGGHTYNEQFF.

The chain combines TRBV5-1 with TRBJ1-2; 11 bases are shared with TRBD1. There are 17 residues in the CDR3. CDR1 and CDR2 from the germline V gene are SGHRS and YFSETQ. V gave up 4 bases and J gave up 2 bases; unmatched junction bases: 10. CDR3 residues: CASSIGTGGFQNYGYTF. The CDR3 DNA follows: TGCGCCAGCAGCATTGGGACAGGGGGATTTCAGAACTATGGCTACACCTTC.

V gene TRBV4-2 combines with J gene TRBJ2-7, with 7 bases that match TRBD2. The CDR3 consists of 15 residues. J lost 3 bases, V lost 4 bases, and 9 bases had no gene match. Germline V gene sequence: CDR1 LGHNA, CDR2 YNFKEQ. CDR3 sequence reads: CASSRGLAESYEQYF. The CDR3 bases are TGTGCCAGCAGCCGAGGGCTAGCGGAGAGCTACGAGCAGTACTTC.

The chain links TRBV3-1 (or the pseudogene TRBV3-2) to TRBJ1-2; D is uncertain. Germline V lookup: CDR1 LGHDT, CDR2 YNNKEL (reference sequence). V was trimmed by 4 bases and J by 1 base, leaving 10 bases between them. CDR3 length: 14 amino acids. As DNA, the CDR3 is TGTGCCAGCAGCCCCTACGGGTTTAACTATGGCTACACCTTC. As protein: CASSPYGFNYGYTF.

The J gene is TRBJ2-7, the V gene TRBV7-8, with D hard to call. V was cut by 8 bases and J by 3 bases, with 17 bases left in between. Germline V CDR1 and CDR2: SGHVS, FQNEAQ. The CDR3 covers 14 residues. CDR3 loop: CASGTEHQFYEQYF. The CDR3 DNA reads as TGTGCCAGCGGAACAGAGCATCAATTCTACGAGCAGTACTTC. Combining the CDR3 with reference TRBV7-8 and TRBJ2-7 gives the whole variable domain GAGVSQSPRYKVAKRGQDVALRCDPISGHVSLFWYQQALGQGPEFLTYFQNEAQLDKSGLPSDRFFAERPEGSVSTLKIQRTQQEDSAVYLCASGTEHQFYEQYFGPGTRLTVT.

The CDR3 spells CASKRTFSGQNTEAFF. The CDR3 bases are TGTGCCAGCAAGAGAACCTTCTCAGGGCAGAACACTGAAGCTTTCTTT. This chain connects TRBV2 to TRBJ1-1, with D possibly TRBD1 on 5 matching bases. V was trimmed by 7 bases and J by 1 base, leaving 19 bases between them. Germline V gives CDR1 SNHLY, CDR2 FYNNEI. The CDR3 has 16 residues.

The chain has TRBV19 and TRBJ2-6; maybe TRBD1 (6 bases). Germline V lookup: CDR1 LNHDA, CDR2 SQIVND (reference sequence). This CDR3 is built from 18 residues. Trimming took 1 base from V and 4 from J, leaving 17 bases between them. In nucleotides, the CDR3 is TGTGCCAGTAGTATAGCACTGGGGGCCCCGGGAGGGGCCAACGTCCTGACTTTC. Translation gives CASSIALGAPGGANVLTF.

V is TRBV4-2 and J is TRBJ2-1, with TRBD2 as a possible D gene (5 bases). There are 16 residues in the CDR3. V shed 0 bases and J shed 0 bases, with 9 bases lying between them. CDR1 and CDR2 (germline): LGHNA, YNFKEQ. The CDR3 bases are TGTGCCAGCAGCCAAGAACCGGGGAGCTCCTACAATGAGCAGTTCTTC. Translating gives CASSQEPGSSYNEQFF.

The chain joins TRBV7-9 to TRBJ1-4; TRBD1 matches 8 bases. Germline V gives CDR1 SEHNR, CDR2 FQNEAQ (reference sequence). The CDR3 has 16 amino acids. V shed 4 bases, J shed 5 bases, and the junction held 9 bases outside the gene matches. For the CDR3, the DNA is TGTGCCAGCAGCTCCCCGAAGACAGGGGTAAATGAAAAACTGTTTTTT. Translated: CASSSPKTGVNEKLFF.

The CDR3 loop reads CASSLWTSGGDTQYF. The CDR3 DNA is TGCGCCAGCAGCTTGTGGACTAGCGGAGGAGATACGCAGTATTTT. J is TRBJ2-3 and V is TRBV5-1; TRBD2 matches at 10 bases. The CDR3 totals 15 residues. Trimming removed 1 base from V and 5 bases from J; junction bases left unmatched: 4. The germline CDR1 and CDR2 sequences are SGHRS and YFSETQ.

The chain employs TRBV3-1 (or the pseudogene TRBV3-2) and TRBJ2-4; tentative D call: TRBD1 (5 bases). This CDR3 is built from 15 residues. The germline V gene encodes CDR1 LGHDT and CDR2 YNNKEL (reference sequence). V gave up 1 base and J gave up 0 bases, with 7 bases separating them. The CDR3 is CASSQGQIAKNIQYF. The CDR3 bases are TGTGCCAGCAGCCAAGGACAGATAGCCAAAAACATTCAGTACTTC.

CDR3 nucleotide sequence: TGCGCCAGCAGCCAAGATAAGGGGGCAGGCTCCTACGAGCAGTACTTC. This sequence encodes CASSQDKGAGSYEQYF. The J gene is TRBJ2-7, the V gene TRBV4-1, with TRBD1 identical over 7 bases. Germline V CDR1 and CDR2: MGHRA, YSYEKL. J lost 0 bases, V lost 0 bases, and 5 bases had no gene match. The CDR3 has 16 amino acids.

The chain links TRBV4-1 to TRBJ1-2; D is unclear. The CDR3 extends over 13 amino acids. Deletions cut 0 bases from V and 5 bases from J, with 7 bases between. In germline, CDR1 is MGHRA, CDR2 YSYEKL. CDR3 in amino acids: CASSQEGVYGYTF. The CDR3, as DNA: TGCGCCAGCAGCCAAGAGGGAGTATATGGCTACACCTTC.